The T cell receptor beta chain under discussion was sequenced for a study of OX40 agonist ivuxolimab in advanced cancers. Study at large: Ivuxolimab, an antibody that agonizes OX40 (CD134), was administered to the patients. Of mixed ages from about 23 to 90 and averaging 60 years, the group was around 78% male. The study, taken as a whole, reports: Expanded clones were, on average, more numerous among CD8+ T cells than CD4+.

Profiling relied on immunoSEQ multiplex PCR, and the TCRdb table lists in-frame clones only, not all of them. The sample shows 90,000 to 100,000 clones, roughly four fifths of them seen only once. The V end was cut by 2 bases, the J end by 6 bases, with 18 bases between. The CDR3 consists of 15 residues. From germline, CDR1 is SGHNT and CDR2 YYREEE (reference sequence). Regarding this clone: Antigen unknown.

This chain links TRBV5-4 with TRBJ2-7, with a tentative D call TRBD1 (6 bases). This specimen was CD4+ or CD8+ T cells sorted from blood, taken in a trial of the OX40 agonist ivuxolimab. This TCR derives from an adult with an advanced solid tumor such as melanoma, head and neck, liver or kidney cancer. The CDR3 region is CASSFDRSIYGEQYF. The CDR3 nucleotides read TGTGCCAGCAGCTTCGACAGGAGCATCTACGGCGAGCAGTACTTC.